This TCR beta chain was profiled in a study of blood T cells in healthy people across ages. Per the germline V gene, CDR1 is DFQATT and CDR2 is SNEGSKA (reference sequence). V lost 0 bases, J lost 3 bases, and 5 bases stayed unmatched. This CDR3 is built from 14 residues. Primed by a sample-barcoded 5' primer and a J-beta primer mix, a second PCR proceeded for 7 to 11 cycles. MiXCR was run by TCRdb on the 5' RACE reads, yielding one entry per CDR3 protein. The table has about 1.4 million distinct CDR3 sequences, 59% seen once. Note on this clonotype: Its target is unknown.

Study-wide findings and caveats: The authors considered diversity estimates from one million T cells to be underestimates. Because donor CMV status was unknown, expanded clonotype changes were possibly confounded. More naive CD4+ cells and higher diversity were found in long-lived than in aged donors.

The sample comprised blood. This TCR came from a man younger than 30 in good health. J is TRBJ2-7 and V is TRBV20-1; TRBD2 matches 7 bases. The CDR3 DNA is TGCAGTGCTAGAGATCGGACTAGGAACTACGAGCAGTACTTC. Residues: CSARDRTRNYEQYF.